The 13 T cell receptor beta chains below all came from one sample that was sequenced in a study of T cell repertoires in aging, cancer and after chemotherapy. Multiplex touch-down PCR with TRB-A/B primers amplified rearranged V-D-J TRB sequences. TCRdb reanalysed the multiplex PCR reads using MiXCR and keeps one entry per CDR3 protein. The table has roughly 6,300 distinct CDR3 sequences, approximately 35% seen once; the top ten hold 40% to 50%. Amplification of TCR beta used genomic DNA extracted from peripheral blood. Material: blood. Receptors originate from a human donor in good health.

This clonotype was seen a handful of times. The chain has TRBV18 and TRBJ2-2; D is perhaps TRBD1 (7 bases). CDR1 and CDR2 (germline): KGHSH, LQKENI. The ends were cut back, 3 bases at V and 6 bases at J, with 23 bases in the middle. The CDR3 covers 18 residues. This chain's CDR3 is CASSPSISGGGKAGELFF. The CDR3 nucleotides are TGTGCCAGCTCACCGTCCATCAGCGGAGGGGGCAAGGCCGGGGAGCTGTTTTTT.

This clonotype was found a few times. Here the CDR3 DNA reads TGTGCCAGCAGGATGGGACAGGGGGCTTACGAGCAGTACTTC. Translating gives CASRMGQGAYEQYF. The V gene is TRBV6-5, the J gene TRBJ2-7, with 12 bases that match TRBD1. V was clipped by 6 bases and J by 4 bases; unmatched bases: 4. This CDR3 region has 14 residues. CDR1 is MNHEY and CDR2 is SVGAGI in the germline V gene.

The table lists this clonotype with a few counts. The V call is TRBV10-3, the J call TRBJ1-1, with D uncertain. The germline gives CDR1 ENHRY, CDR2 SYGVKD. The CDR3 runs to 13 residues. Trimming removed 4 bases at V and 5 bases at J, with 11 bases between. CDR3 DNA sequence: TGTGCCATCAGTGGGGCGCCGTGGACTGAAGCTTTCTTT. Protein sequence: CAISGAPWTEAFF.

This clonotype was seen a handful of times. The chain employs TRBV10-3 and TRBJ1-2; perhaps TRBD1 as D (6 bases). Looked up from germline, CDR1 is ENHRY and CDR2 is SYGVKD. This CDR3 contains 14 residues. The V and J ends lost 3 bases and 2 bases respectively, with 10 bases between them. CDR3: CAISEQGGNYGYTF. In nucleotides, the CDR3 is TGTGCCATCAGTGAACAGGGAGGGAACTATGGCTACACCTTC.

This rearrangement joins TRBV19 to TRBJ2-3; the match to TRBD2 covers 12 bases. With V trimmed by 4 bases and J by 2 bases, 4 bases remained unmatched. Germline CDR1 and CDR2: LNHDA and SQIVND (reference sequence). The CDR3 is made up of 16 amino acids. CDR3 in amino acids: CASSSPSGRATDTQYF. As DNA, the CDR3 is TGTGCCAGTAGTAGTCCTAGCGGGAGGGCCACAGATACGCAGTATTTT.

This clonotype was found a few times. The chain is built from TRBV19 and TRBJ2-7, with 10 bases identical to TRBD1. The germline gives CDR1 LNHDA, CDR2 SQIVND (reference sequence). With V trimmed by 4 bases and J by 2 bases, 5 bases remained unmatched. CDR3 size: 15 residues. The CDR3 sequence: CASSTRTGGAYEQYF. The CDR3 nucleotides read TGTGCCAGTAGTACCCGGACAGGGGGGGCCTACGAGCAGTACTTC. The full variable domain, its missing parts supplied by reference TRBV19 and TRBJ2-7, is DGGITQSPKYLFRKEGQNVTLSCEQNLNHDAMYWYRQDPGQGLRLIYYSQIVNDFQKGDIAEGYSVSREKKESFPLTVTSAQKNPTAFYLCASSTRTGGAYEQYFGPGTRLTVT.

This clonotype was observed a handful of times. The chain employs TRBV19 and TRBJ2-2; 12 bases are shared with TRBD2. The junction had 5 bases not matched to a gene; V was cut back by 5 bases and J by 4 bases. There are 16 residues in the CDR3. Germline CDR1 and CDR2: LNHDA and SQIVND (reference sequence). The CDR3 sequence is CASSASGGGPTGELFF. The CDR3, as DNA: TGTGCCAGTAGTGCTAGCGGGGGGGGCCCCACCGGGGAGCTGTTTTTT. The variable domain in full, completed from reference TRBV19 and TRBJ2-2, reads DGGITQSPKYLFRKEGQNVTLSCEQNLNHDAMYWYRQDPGQGLRLIYYSQIVNDFQKGDIAEGYSVSREKKESFPLTVTSAQKNPTAFYLCASSASGGGPTGELFFGEGSRLTVL.

J is TRBJ2-7 and V is TRBV6-2 or TRBV6-3; no reliable D call. Germline CDR1 MNHEY, CDR2 SVGEGT. The CDR3 is 16 residues long. The V gene lost 6 bases and the J gene lost 2 bases, with 20 bases spanning the gap. The CDR3 is CASRPLETGLPYEQYF. CDR3 in DNA: TGTGCCAGCAGGCCGCTGGAGACGGGCCTTCCCTACGAGCAGTACTTC.

This clonotype was picked up a small number of times. This chain uses TRBV18 with TRBJ1-1; 7 bases agree with TRBD1. The germline V gene has CDR1 KGHSH and CDR2 LQKENI. CDR3 size: 16 residues. The J segment lost 6 bases and the V segment lost 4 bases, leaving 14 bases of the junction unmatched. DNA of the CDR3: TGTGCCAGCTCACAAGGAGGGGGCGCGTCGTCTGCTGAAGCTTTCTTT. Its translation is CASSQGGGASSAEAFF.

This clonotype was seen a few times. CDR3 protein: CASSSGTGVGEQYF. The CDR3 DNA sequence: TGTGCCAGCTCATCAGGGACAGGGGTCGGCGAGCAGTACTTC. The chain employs TRBV18 and TRBJ2-7, with TRBD1 identical over 10 bases. V was clipped by 5 bases and J by 6 bases; unmatched bases: 7. The CDR3 has 14 residues. Germline V CDR1 and CDR2: KGHSH, LQKENI. The whole variable domain, remainder taken from reference TRBV18 and TRBJ2-7, is NAGVMQNPRHLVRRRGQEARLRCSPMKGHSHVYWYRQLPEEGLKFMVYLQKENIIDESGMPKERFSAEFPKEGPSILRIQQVVRGDSAAYFCASSSGTGVGEQYFGPGTRLTVT.

This chain connects TRBV5-4 to TRBJ1-1; 7 positions agree with TRBD1. The V gene end was trimmed by 1 base and the J gene end by 3 bases; junction bases not matched to a gene: 9. Germline CDR1 is SGHNT and CDR2 is YYREEE (reference sequence). The CDR3 has 16 amino acids. In DNA form, the CDR3 reads TGTGCCAGCAGCTTGCGGACAGGCACAGCTCACACTGAAGCTTTCTTT. Its translation: CASSLRTGTAHTEAFF.

This clonotype occurred a few times. The rearrangement joins TRBV27 to TRBJ2-3; D could derive from TRBD1 or TRBD2 (5 bases each). Germline CDR1 is MNHEY and CDR2 is SMNVEV (reference sequence). The CDR3 consists of 15 residues. Trimming took off 7 bases at V and 1 base at J, with 15 bases between the two ends. The CDR3 nucleotides read TGTGCCAGCAAGGACTTTGGGGCTGGCACAGATACGCAGTATTTT. It encodes CASKDFGAGTDTQYF.

The chain links TRBV5-6 to TRBJ1-1; 7 bases agree with TRBD1. With V trimmed by 9 bases and J by 0 bases, 8 bases remained unmatched. The CDR3 loop spans 14 amino acids. CDR1 and CDR2 (germline): SGHDT, YYEEEE. The CDR3 DNA reads as TGTGCCACTACCAGGGGACAGATGAACACTGAAGCTTTCTTT. Translation gives CATTRGQMNTEAFF.